These T cell receptor beta chains were read from a single sample in a study of blood T cells in healthy people across ages. TCRdb reprocessed the 5' RACE reads via MiXCR and lists one record per CDR3 protein. Counted here are more than 800,000 distinct CDR3 sequences, roughly 26% occurring once; the ten biggest clones make up around 16%. Material: blood. Receptor source: a woman of 80 years or more in good health. CDR3s include the opening cysteine and the closing phenylalanine or tryptophan. D genes are given only for firm matches. Clone size appears in some rows only: once, few, many, or a class for an expanded clone.

clone_size | j_call | d_call | v_call | cdr3_aa | cdr3_nt
. | TRBJ2-5 | . | TRBV19 | CASRSRDIETQYF | TGTGCCAGTAGGTCCCGGGACATAGAGACCCAGTACTTC
few | TRBJ2-7 | . | TRBV6-5 | CASKGTLSSYEQYF | TGTGCCAGCAAAGGGACACTCAGCTCCTACGAGCAGTACTTC
many | TRBJ2-7 | TRBD1 | TRBV7-2 | CASSLAKGQGSYEQYF | TGTGCCAGCAGCTTAGCGAAGGGACAGGGCTCCTACGAGCAGTACTTC
once | TRBJ2-3 | . | TRBV12-3/TRBV12-4 | CASSFQTDAQYF | TGTGCCAGCAGCTTCCAGACAGATGCGCAGTATTTT
many | TRBJ2-1 | TRBD2 | TRBV2 | CASRLAGGRQFF | TGTGCCAGCAGACTAGCGGGGGGGCGGCAGTTCTTC
. | TRBJ1-1 | . | TRBV29-1 | CSVGSGYTEAFF | TGCAGCGTTGGTAGCGGGTACACTGAAGCTTTCTTT
many | TRBJ2-1 | TRBD2 | TRBV14 | CASSQGPAGQQFF | TGTGCCAGCAGCCAAGGTCCAGCGGGGCAGCAGTTCTTC
. | TRBJ2-4 | TRBD2 | TRBV3-1 | CASSQFGTSGVAKNIQYF | TGTGCCAGCAGCCAGTTTGGGACTAGCGGGGTAGCCAAAAACATTCAGTACTTC
. | TRBJ1-4 | . | TRBV27 | CASSPLDRGATNEKLFF | TGTGCCAGCAGTCCCCTAGATCGGGGGGCAACTAATGAAAAACTGTTTTTT
many | TRBJ1-6 | . | TRBV4-2 | CASSQELGRVSSPLHF | TGTGCCAGCAGCCAAGAACTCGGCAGGGTCAGTTCACCCCTCCACTTT
many | TRBJ2-1 | . | TRBV4-3 | CASSQAGTWNEQFF | TGCGCCAGCAGCCAAGCGGGGACGTGGAATGAGCAGTTCTTC
. | TRBJ2-7 | . | TRBV15 | CATSRDRTGSYEQYF | TGTGCCACCAGCAGAGATCGAACAGGTTCCTACGAGCAGTACTTC
. | TRBJ1-6 | . | TRBV20-1 | CSAHDSQFSPLHF | TGCAGTGCTCATGACTCACAGTTTTCACCCCTCCACTTT
. | TRBJ1-2 | . | TRBV3-1 | CASSHSDSYGYTF | TGTGCCAGCAGCCACTCGGACAGCTATGGCTACACCTTC
. | TRBJ1-2 | . | TRBV14 | CASSQVSSSGYGYTF | TGTGCCAGCAGCCAAGTATCTAGTAGTGGCTATGGCTACACCTTC
once | TRBJ2-5 | TRBD2 | TRBV5-1 | CASSPTSGQETRYF | TGCGCCAGCAGCCCGACTAGCGGGCAAGAGACCCGGTACTTC
many | TRBJ1-1 | . | TRBV7-9 | CASIGGVRTEAFF | TGTGCCAGCATCGGTGGCGTACGCACTGAAGCTTTCTTT
many | TRBJ2-1 | TRBD1 | TRBV6-6 | CASSLQTGSSYNEQFF | TGTGCCAGCAGCCTCCAGACAGGGAGCTCCTACAATGAGCAGTTCTTC
many | TRBJ2-7 | . | TRBV6-5 | CASSPGPFNGAYEQYF | TGTGCCAGCAGCCCCGGGCCTTTTAATGGCGCCTACGAGCAGTACTTC
many | TRBJ2-5 | . | TRBV7-2 | CASSSRGSQETQYF | TGTGCCAGCAGCTCGCGGGGCTCCCAAGAGACCCAGTACTTC
. | TRBJ1-4 | TRBD1 | TRBV20-1 | CSATGTGGGGANEKLFF | TGCAGTGCTACCGGGACAGGGGGCGGGGGAGCTAATGAAAAACTGTTTTTT
. | TRBJ2-3 | . | TRBV7-2 | CASSSLRDTRYF | TGTGCCAGCAGCTCCCTCCGTGATACGCGGTATTTT
many | TRBJ1-3 | TRBD1 | TRBV20-1 | CSATPKAGTGGNTIYF | TGCAGTGCAACTCCTAAGGCAGGGACAGGTGGAAACACCATATATTTT
many | TRBJ2-7 | . | TRBV20-1 | CSAPQRGGSSYEQYF | TGCAGTGCTCCCCAGAGGGGGGGTAGCTCCTACGAGCAGTACTTC
many | TRBJ2-1 | TRBD2 | TRBV4-1 | CASSQEASGGNEQFF | TGCGCCAGCAGCCAAGAGGCTAGCGGGGGCAATGAGCAGTTCTTC
many | TRBJ2-5 | TRBD2 | TRBV7-2 | CASSRPWIEGSGGETQYF | TGTGCCAGCAGCCGCCCCTGGATCGAGGGCTCGGGAGGGGAGACCCAGTACTTC
. | TRBJ2-2 | TRBD2 | TRBV27 | CASSQRGGLSTGELFF | TGTGCCAGCAGTCAGCGGGGGGGCCTTAGCACCGGGGAGCTGTTTTTT
. | TRBJ1-1 | . | TRBV3-1 | CASSQVLLEEAFF | TGTGCCAGCAGCCAGGTCCTGTTGGAAGAAGCTTTCTTT